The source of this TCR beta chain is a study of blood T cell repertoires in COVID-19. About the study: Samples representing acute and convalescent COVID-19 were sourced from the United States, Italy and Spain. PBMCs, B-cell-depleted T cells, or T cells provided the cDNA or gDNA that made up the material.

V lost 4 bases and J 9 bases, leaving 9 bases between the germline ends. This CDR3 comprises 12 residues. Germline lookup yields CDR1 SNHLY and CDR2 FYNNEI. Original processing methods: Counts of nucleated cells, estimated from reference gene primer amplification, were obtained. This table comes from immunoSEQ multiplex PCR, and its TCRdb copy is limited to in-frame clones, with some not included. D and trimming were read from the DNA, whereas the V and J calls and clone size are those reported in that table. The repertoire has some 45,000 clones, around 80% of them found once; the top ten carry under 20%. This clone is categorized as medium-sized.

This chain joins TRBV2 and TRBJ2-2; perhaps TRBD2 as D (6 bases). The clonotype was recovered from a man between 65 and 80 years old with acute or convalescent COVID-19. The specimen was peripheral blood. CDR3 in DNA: TGTGCCAGCAGTGTGACTAGGTGGGAGCTGTTTTTT. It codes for CASSVTRWELFF.